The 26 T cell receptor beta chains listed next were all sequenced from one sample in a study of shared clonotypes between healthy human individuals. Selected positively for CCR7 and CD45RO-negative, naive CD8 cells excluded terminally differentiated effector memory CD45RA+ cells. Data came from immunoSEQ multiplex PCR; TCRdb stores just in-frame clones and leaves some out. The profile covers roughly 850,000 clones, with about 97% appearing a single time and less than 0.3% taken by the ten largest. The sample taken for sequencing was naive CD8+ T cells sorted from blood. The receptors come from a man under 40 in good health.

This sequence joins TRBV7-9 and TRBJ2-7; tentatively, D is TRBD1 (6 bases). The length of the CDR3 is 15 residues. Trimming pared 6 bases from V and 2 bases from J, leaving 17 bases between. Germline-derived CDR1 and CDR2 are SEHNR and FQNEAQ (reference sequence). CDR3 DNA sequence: TGTGCCAGCAGTGGGGGACACTCCCCGGCCTACGAGCAGTACTTC. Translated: CASSGGHSPAYEQYF.

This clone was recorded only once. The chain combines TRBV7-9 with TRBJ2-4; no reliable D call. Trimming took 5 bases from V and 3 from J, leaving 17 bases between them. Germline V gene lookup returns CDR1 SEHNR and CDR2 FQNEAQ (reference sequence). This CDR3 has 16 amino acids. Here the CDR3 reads CASSHPNPNRKNIQYF. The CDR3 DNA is TGTGCCAGCAGCCATCCCAACCCCAATCGCAAAAACATTCAGTACTTC.

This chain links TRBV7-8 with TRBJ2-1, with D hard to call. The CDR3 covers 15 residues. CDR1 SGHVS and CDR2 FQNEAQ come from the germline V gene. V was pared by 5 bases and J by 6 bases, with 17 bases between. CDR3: CASSPFLSPGNEQFF. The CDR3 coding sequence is TGTGCCAGCAGCCCGTTTTTGTCTCCTGGCAATGAGCAGTTCTTC.

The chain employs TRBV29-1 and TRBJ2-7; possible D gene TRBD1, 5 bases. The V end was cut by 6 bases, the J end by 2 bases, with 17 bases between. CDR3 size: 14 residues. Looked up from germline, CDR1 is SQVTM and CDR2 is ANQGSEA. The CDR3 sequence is CSVLGHTGPYEQYF. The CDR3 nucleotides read TGCAGCGTGCTCGGACATACGGGCCCCTACGAGCAGTACTTC.

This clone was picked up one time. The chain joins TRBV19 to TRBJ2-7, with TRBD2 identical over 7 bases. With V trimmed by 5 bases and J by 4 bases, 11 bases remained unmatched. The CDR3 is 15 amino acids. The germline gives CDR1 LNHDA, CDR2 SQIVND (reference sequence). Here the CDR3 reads CASSFFSGGSYEQYF. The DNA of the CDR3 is TGTGCCAGTAGTTTTTTTTCAGGCGGGAGTTACGAGCAGTACTTC.

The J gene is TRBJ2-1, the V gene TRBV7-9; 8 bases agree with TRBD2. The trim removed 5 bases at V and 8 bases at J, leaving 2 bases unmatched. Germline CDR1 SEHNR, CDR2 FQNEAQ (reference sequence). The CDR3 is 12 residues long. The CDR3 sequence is CASSTSGYEQFF. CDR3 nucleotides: TGTGCCAGCAGCACTAGCGGTTATGAGCAGTTCTTC.

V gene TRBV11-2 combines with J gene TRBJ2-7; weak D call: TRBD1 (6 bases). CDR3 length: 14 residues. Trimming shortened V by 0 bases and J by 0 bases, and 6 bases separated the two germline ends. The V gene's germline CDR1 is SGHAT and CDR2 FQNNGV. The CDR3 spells CASSLDRGSYEQYF. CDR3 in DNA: TGTGCCAGCAGCTTAGACAGGGGCTCCTACGAGCAGTACTTC. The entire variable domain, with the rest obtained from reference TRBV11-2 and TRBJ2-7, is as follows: EAGVAQSPRYKIIEKRQSVAFWCNPISGHATLYWYQQILGQGPKLLIQFQNNGVVDDSQLPKDRFSAERLKGVDSTLKIQPAKLEDSAVYLCASSLDRGSYEQYFGPGTRLTVT.

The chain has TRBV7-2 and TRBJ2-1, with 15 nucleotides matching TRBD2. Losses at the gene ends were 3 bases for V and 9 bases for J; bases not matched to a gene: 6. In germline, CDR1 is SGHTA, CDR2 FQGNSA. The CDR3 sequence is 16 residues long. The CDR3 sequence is CASSLYGLAGGSEQFF. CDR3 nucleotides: TGTGCCAGCAGCTTGTACGGACTAGCGGGGGGGAGTGAGCAGTTCTTC.

CDR3 protein: CASLDRKSGRVPSYNEQFF. In nucleotides, the CDR3 is TGTGCCAGCCTGGATCGAAAAAGCGGGAGGGTCCCATCCTACAATGAGCAGTTCTTC. The gene calls are TRBV18 and TRBJ2-1, with 10 bases identical to TRBD2. CDR3 size: 19 residues. Per germline, CDR1 KGHSH and CDR2 LQKENI. After removal of 8 bases from V and 1 base from J, the junction contained 17 bases not matched to a gene.

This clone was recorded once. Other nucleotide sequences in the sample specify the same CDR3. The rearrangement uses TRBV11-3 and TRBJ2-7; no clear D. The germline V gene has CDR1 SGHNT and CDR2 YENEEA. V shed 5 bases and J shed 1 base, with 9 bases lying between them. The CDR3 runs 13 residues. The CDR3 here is CASSLTASYEQYF. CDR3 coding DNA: TGTGCCAGCAGCCTGACGGCGTCCTACGAGCAGTACTTC.

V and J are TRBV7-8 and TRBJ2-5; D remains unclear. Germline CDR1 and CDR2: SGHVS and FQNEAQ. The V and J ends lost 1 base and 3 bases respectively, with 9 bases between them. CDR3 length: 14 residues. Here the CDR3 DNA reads TGTGCCAGCAGCTTAGTCGGACGGAAAGAGACCCAGTACTTC. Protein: CASSLVGRKETQYF.

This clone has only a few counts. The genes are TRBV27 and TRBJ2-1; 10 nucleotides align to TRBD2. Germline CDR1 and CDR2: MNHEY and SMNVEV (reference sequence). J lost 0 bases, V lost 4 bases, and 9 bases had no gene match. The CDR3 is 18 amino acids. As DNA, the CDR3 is TGTGCCAGCAGTTCTCATCGACTAGCGGGTAGCTCCTACAATGAGCAGTTCTTC. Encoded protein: CASSSHRLAGSSYNEQFF.

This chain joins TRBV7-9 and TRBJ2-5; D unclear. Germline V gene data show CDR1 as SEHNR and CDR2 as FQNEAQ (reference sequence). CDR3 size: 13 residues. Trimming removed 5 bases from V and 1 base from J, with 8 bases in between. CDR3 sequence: CASSPRLQETQYF. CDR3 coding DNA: TGTGCCAGCAGCCCCCGGCTCCAAGAGACCCAGTACTTC.

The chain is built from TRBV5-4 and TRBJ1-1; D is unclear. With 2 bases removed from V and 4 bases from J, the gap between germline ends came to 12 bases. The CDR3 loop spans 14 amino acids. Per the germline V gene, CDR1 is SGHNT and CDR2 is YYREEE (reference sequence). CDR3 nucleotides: TGTGCCAGCAGCTTTGGTGGGTTGCCCACTGAAGCTTTCTTT. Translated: CASSFGGLPTEAFF.

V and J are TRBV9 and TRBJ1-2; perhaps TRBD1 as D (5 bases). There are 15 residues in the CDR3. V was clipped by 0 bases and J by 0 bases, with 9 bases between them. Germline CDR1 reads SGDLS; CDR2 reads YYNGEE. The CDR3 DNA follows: TGTGCCAGCAGCGTAGGACAGCATACTAACTATGGCTACACCTTC. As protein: CASSVGQHTNYGYTF.

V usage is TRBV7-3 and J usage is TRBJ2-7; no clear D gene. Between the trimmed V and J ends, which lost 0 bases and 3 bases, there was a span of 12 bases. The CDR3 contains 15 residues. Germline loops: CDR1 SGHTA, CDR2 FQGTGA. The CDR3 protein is CASSLTRAGHYEQYF. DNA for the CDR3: TGTGCCAGCAGCTTAACGCGCGCAGGCCACTACGAGCAGTACTTC. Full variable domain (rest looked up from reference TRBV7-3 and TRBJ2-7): GAGVSQTPSNKVTEKGKYVELRCDPISGHTALYWYRQSLGQGPEFLIYFQGTGAADDSGLPNDRFFAVRPEGSVSTLKIQRTERGDSAVYLCASSLTRAGHYEQYFGPGTRLTVT.

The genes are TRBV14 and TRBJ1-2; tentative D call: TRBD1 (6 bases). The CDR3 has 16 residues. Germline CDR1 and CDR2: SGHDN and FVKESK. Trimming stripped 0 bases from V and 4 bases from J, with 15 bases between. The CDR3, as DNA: TGTGCCAGCAGCCAAGATAGGGGGGCGAGGATCTATGGCTACACCTTC. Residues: CASSQDRGARIYGYTF.

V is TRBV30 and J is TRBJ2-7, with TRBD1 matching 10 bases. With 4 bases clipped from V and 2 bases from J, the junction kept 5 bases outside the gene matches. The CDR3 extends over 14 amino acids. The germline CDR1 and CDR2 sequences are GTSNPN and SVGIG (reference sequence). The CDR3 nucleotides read TGTGCCTGGACCATGGACAGGGGGACCTACGAGCAGTACTTC. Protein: CAWTMDRGTYEQYF.

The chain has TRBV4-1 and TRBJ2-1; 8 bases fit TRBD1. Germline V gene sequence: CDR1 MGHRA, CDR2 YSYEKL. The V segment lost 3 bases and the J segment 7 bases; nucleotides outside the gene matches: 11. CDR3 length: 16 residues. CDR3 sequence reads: CASSHPQGVDANEQFF. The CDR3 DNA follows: TGCGCCAGCAGCCACCCACAGGGGGTTGATGCGAATGAGCAGTTCTTC.

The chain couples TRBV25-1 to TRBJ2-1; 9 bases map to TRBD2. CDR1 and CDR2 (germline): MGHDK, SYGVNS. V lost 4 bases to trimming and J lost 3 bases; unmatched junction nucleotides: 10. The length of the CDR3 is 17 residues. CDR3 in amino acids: CASSGRRTSVIYNEQFF. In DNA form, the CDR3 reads TGTGCCAGCAGTGGACGGAGGACTAGCGTTATCTACAATGAGCAGTTCTTC.

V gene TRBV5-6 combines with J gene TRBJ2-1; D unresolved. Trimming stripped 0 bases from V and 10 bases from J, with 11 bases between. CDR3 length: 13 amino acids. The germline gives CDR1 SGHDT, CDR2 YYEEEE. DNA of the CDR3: TGTGCCAGCAGCTTGGTGGCAGCATCCGAGCAGTTCTTC. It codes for CASSLVAASEQFF.

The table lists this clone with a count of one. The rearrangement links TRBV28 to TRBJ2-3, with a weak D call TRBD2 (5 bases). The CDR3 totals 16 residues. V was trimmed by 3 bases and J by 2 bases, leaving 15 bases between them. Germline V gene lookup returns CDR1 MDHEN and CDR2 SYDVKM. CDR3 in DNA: TGTGCCAGCAGTTTCAGACTGACTAAATACACAGATACGCAGTATTTT. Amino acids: CASSFRLTKYTDTQYF.

The chain's CDR3 is CASSLARQGAGELFF. CDR3 nucleotides: TGTGCCAGCAGCTTAGCGCGGCAGGGCGCCGGGGAGCTGTTTTTT. V is TRBV7-9 and J is TRBJ2-2, with D tentatively TRBD1 (5 bases). Per the germline V gene, CDR1 is SEHNR and CDR2 is FQNEAQ (reference sequence). This CDR3 comprises 15 residues. V was pared by 0 bases and J by 6 bases, with 11 bases between.

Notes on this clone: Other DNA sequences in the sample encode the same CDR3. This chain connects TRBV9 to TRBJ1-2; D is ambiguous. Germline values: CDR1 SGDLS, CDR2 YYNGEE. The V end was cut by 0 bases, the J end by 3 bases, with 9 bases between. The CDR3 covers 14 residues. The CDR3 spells CASSVDPAYYGYTF. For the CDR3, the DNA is TGTGCCAGCAGCGTAGACCCGGCATACTATGGCTACACCTTC.

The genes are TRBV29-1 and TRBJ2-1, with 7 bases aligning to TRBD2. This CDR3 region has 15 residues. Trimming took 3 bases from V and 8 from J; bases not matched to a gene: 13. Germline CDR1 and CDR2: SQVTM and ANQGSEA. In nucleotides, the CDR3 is TGCAGCGTTGACGGACTAGGCCGACGATGGGATGAGCAGTTCTTC. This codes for CSVDGLGRRWDEQFF.

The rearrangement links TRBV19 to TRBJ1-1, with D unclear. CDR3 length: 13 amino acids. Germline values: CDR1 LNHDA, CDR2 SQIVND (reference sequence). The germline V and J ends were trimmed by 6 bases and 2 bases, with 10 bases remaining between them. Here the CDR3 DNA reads TGTGCCAGTAGCCAGTCGGGAAACACTGAAGCTTTCTTT. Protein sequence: CASSQSGNTEAFF.